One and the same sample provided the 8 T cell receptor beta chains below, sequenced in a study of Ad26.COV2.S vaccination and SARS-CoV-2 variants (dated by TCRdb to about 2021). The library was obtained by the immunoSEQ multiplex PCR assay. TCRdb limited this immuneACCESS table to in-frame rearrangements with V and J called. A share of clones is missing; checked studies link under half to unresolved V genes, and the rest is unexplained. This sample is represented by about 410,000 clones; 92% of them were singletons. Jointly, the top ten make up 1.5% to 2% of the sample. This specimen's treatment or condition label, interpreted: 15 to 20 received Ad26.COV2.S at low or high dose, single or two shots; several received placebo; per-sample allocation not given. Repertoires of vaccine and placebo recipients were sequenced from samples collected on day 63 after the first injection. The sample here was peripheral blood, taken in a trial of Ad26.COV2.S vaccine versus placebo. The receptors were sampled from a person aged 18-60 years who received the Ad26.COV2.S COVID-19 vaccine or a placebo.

The CDR3 DNA sequence: TGTGCCAGCAGCTTAGGGGGGAAAAACATTCAGTACTTC. Translating it yields CASSLGGKNIQYF. The chain carries TRBV11-2 and TRBJ2-4, with D possibly being TRBD1 or TRBD2 (5 bases each). Germline values: CDR1 SGHAT, CDR2 FQNNGV. The V gene lost 1 base and the J gene lost 4 bases, with 5 bases spanning the gap. CDR3 length equals 13 residues.

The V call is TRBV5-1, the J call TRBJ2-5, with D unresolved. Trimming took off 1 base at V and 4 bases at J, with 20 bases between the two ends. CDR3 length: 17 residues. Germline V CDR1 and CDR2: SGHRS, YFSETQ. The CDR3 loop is CASSLKVGSGRRETQYF. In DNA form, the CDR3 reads TGCGCCAGCAGCTTGAAGGTAGGGTCGGGTCGTCGAGAGACCCAGTACTTC.

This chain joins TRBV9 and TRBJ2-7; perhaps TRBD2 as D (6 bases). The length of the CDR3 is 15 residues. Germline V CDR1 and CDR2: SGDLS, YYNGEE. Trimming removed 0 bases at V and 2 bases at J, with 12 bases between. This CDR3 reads CASSVGLGLTYEQYF. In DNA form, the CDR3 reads TGTGCCAGCAGCGTAGGACTGGGACTCACCTACGAGCAGTACTTC.

For the CDR3, the DNA is TGCGCCAGCAGCCAAGATTCAGGGGGACGAAACACTGAAGCTTTCTTT. Its translation is CASSQDSGGRNTEAFF. This rearrangement joins TRBV4-3 to TRBJ1-1; 7 bases agree with TRBD1. The germline CDR1 and CDR2 sequences are LGHNA and YSLEER. V lost 0 bases to trimming and J lost 2 bases; unmatched junction nucleotides: 6. CDR3 length equals 16 residues.

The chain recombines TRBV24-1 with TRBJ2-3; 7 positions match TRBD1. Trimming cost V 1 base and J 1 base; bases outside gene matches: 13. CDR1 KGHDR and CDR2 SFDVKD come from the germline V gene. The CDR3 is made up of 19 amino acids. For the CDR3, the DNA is TGTGCCACCAGTGATTTTAGGCAGGGACCAAGGGGGCGCACAGATACGCAGTATTTT. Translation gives CATSDFRQGPRGRTDTQYF.

The DNA of the CDR3 is TGTGCCAGCAGCCGGACAGGGGGTTACGAGCAGTACTTC. Translation: CASSRTGGYEQYF. The rearrangement uses TRBV7-9 and TRBJ2-7; 10 positions match TRBD1. V shed 5 bases and J 4 bases; nucleotides not matched to a gene: 2. The CDR3 loop spans 13 amino acids. From germline, CDR1 is SEHNR and CDR2 FQNEAQ (reference sequence).

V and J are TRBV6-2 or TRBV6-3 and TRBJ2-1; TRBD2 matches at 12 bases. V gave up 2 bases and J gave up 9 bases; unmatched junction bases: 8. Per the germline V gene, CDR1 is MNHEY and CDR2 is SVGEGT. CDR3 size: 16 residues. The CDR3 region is CASSYPRLAGESEQFF. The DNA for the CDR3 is TGTGCCAGCAGTTACCCTCGACTAGCGGGGGAAAGTGAGCAGTTCTTC.

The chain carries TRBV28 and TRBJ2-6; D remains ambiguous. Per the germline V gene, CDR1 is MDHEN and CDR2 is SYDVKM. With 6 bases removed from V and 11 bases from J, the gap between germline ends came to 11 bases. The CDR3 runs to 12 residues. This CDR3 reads CASSSDGYVLTF. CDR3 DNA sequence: TGTGCCAGCAGCTCCGACGGGTACGTCCTGACTTTC.